The entry that follows covers one TCR beta chain sequence. TCRdb's table, derived via immunoSEQ multiplex PCR, lists solely in-frame clones and lacks some. Here the sample spans 75,000 to 90,000 clones, around 90% being singletons. The sample originates from a study of blood T cell repertoires in COVID-19. This CDR3 is built from 17 residues. Germline loops: CDR1 SGHRS, CDR2 YFSETQ. The V gene end was trimmed by 1 base and the J gene end by 1 base; junction bases not matched to a gene: 6. This sequence was found in an elderly man with active or convalescent COVID-19. This chain joins TRBV5-1 and TRBJ2-3, with TRBD2 identical over 10 bases. Material: peripheral blood. The CDR3 region is CASSLQSLAGRTDTQYF. The CDR3 DNA reads as TGCGCCAGCAGCTTGCAGTCACTAGCGGGGCGCACAGATACGCAGTATTTT.